This T cell receptor beta chain was obtained from a study of post-analysis software for immune sequencing data. Study findings and constraints: There were roughly 5 TRBV segments more frequent in patients than controls, and TRBV5-6, TRBV5-1 and TRBV20-1 were among them.

The junction had 11 bases not matched to a gene; V was cut back by 5 bases and J by 6 bases. The length of the CDR3 is 14 residues. CDR1 DFQATT and CDR2 SNEGSKA come from the germline V gene (reference sequence). This clonotype was seen only a few times. As yet, its antigen is unknown. Built from TCR beta cDNA, the libraries had unique molecular identifiers in them. TCRdb re-called the PCR reads with MiXCR, one entry per CDR3 protein. The sample lists approximately 400,000 distinct CDR3 sequences, about a third occurring once. This clonotype originated in a girl under 18 with multiple sclerosis. The sequenced sample consisted of blood. J is TRBJ1-2 and V is TRBV20-1, with TRBD1 matching over 8 bases. The CDR3 sequence: CSAAGPTGADGYTF. The CDR3 DNA is TGCAGTGCTGCGGGGCCGACAGGGGCGGATGGCTACACCTTC.